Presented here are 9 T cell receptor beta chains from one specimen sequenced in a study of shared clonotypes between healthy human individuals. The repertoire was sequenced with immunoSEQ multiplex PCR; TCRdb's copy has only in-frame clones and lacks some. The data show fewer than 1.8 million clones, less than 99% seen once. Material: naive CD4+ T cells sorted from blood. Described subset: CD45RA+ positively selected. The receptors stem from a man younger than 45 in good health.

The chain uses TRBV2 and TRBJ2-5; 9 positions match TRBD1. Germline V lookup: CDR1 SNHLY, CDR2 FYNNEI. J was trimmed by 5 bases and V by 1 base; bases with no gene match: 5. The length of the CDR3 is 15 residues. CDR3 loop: CASSEEQGAGETQYF. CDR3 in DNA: TGTGCCAGCAGTGAAGAACAGGGGGCGGGGGAGACCCAGTACTTC. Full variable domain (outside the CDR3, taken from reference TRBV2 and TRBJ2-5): EPEVTQTPSHQVTQMGQEVILRCVPISNHLYFYWYRQILGQKVEFLVSFYNNEISEKSEIFDDQFSVERPDGSNFTLKIRSTKLEDSAMYFCASSEEQGAGETQYFGPGTRLLVL.

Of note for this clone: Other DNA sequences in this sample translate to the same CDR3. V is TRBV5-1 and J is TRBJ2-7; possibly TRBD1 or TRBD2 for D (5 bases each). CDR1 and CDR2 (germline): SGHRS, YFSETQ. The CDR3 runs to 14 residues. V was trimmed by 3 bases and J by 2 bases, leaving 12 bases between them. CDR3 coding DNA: TGCGCCAGCAGCTACCGGGACGGCACCTACGAGCAGTACTTC. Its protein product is CASSYRDGTYEQYF.

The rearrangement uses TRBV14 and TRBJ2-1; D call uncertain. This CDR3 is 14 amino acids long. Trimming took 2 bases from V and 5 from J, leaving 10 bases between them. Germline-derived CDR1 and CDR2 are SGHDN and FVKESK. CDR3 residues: CASSQISSDNEQFF. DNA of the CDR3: TGTGCCAGCAGCCAAATCTCTAGTGACAATGAGCAGTTCTTC.

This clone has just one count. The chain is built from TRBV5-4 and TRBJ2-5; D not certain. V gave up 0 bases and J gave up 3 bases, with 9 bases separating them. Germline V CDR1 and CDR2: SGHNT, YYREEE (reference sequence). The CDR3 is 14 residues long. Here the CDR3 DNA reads TGTGCCAGCAGCTTGGCTGTAGCCGAAGAGACCCAGTACTTC. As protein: CASSLAVAEETQYF.

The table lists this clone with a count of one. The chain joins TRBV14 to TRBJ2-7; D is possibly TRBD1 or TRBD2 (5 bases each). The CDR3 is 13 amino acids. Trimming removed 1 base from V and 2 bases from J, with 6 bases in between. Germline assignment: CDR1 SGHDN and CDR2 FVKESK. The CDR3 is CASSQGGPYEQYF. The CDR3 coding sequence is TGTGCCAGCAGCCAAGGGGGACCCTACGAGCAGTACTTC.

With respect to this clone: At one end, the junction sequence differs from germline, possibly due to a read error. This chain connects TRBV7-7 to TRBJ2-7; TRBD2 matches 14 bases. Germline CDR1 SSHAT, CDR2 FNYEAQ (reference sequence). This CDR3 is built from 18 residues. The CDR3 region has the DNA TGTGCTAGCAGCTTAGGGACTAGCGGGAGTGGATCGCTCTACGAGCAGTACTTC. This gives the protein CASSLGTSGSGSLYEQYF.

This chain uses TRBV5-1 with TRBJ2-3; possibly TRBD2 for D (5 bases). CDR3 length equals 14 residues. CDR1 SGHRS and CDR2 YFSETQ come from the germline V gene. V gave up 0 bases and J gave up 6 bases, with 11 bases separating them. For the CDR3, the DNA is TGCGCCAGCAGCTTGGCCACACTAGATGATACGCAGTATTTT. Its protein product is CASSLATLDDTQYF.

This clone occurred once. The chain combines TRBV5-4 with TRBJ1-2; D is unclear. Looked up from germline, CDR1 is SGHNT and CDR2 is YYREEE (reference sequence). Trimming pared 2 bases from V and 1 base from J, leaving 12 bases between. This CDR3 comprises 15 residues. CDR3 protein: CASSFMGRDNYGYTF. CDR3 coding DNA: TGTGCCAGCAGCTTCATGGGCCGAGATAACTATGGCTACACCTTC.

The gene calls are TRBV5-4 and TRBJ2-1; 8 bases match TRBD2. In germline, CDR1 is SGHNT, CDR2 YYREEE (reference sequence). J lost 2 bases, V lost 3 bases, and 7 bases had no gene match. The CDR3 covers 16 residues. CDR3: CASSYGGLVAYNEQFF. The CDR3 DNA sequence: TGTGCCAGCAGCTATGGGGGACTAGTGGCCTACAATGAGCAGTTCTTC. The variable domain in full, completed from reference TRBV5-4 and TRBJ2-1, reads ETGVTQSPTHLIKTRGQQVTLRCSSQSGHNTVSWYQQALGQGPQFIFQYYREEENGRGNFPPRFSGLQFPNYSSELNVNALELDDSALYLCASSYGGLVAYNEQFFGPGTRLTVL.